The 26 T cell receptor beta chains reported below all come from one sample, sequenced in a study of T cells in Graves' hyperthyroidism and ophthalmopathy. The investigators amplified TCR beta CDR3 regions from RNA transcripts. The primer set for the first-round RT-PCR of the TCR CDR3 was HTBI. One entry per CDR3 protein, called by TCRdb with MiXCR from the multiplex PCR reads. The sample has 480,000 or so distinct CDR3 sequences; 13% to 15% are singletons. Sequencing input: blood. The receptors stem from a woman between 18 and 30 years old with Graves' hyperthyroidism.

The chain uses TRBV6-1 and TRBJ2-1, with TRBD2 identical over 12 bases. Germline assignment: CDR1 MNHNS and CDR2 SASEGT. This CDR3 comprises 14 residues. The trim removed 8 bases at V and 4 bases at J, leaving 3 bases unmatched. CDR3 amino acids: CASATSGRYNEQFF. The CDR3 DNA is TGTGCCAGCGCGACTAGCGGGAGATACAATGAGCAGTTCTTC.

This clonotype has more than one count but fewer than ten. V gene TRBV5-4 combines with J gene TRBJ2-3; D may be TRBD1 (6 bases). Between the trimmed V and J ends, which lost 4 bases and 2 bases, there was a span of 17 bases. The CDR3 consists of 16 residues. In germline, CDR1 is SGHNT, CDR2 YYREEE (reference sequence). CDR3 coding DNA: TGTGCCAGCAGCAACGGACAGTACCTCTTCACAGATACGCAGTATTTT. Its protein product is CASSNGQYLFTDTQYF.

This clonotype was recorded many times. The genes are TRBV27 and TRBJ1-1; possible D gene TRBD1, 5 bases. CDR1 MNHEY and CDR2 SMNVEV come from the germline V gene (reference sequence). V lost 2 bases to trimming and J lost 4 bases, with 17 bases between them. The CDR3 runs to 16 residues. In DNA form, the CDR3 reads TGTGCCAGCAGTTTAGGGAGGGCAGCCCAGGGCACTGAAGCTTTCTTT. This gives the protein CASSLGRAAQGTEAFF.

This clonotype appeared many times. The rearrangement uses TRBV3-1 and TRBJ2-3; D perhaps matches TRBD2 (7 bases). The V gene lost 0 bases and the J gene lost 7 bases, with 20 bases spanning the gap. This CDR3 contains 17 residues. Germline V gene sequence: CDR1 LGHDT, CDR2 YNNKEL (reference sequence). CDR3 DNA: TGTGCCAGCAGCCAAGATCCCGGACTAGAGGGGGTAAATACGCAGTATTTT. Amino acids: CASSQDPGLEGVNTQYF.

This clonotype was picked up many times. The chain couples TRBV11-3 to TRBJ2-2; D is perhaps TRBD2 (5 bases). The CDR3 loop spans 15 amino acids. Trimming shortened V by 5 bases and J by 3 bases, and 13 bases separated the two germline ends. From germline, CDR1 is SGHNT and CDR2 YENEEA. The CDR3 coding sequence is TGTGCCAGCAGCCCTCGGGATGGGTACACCGGGGAGCTGTTTTTT. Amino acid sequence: CASSPRDGYTGELFF.

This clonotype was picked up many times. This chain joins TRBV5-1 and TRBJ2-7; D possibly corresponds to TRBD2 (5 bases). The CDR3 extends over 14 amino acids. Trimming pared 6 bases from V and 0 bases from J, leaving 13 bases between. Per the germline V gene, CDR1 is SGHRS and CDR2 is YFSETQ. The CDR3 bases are TGCGCCAGCAAGAGCGGCTTTAGCTCCTACGAGCAGTACTTC. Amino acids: CASKSGFSSYEQYF.

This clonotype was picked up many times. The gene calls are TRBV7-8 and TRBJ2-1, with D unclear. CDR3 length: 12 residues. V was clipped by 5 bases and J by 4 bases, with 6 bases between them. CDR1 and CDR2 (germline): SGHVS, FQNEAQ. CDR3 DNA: TGTGCCAGCAGCCGTAAGTACAATGAGCAGTTCTTC. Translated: CASSRKYNEQFF.

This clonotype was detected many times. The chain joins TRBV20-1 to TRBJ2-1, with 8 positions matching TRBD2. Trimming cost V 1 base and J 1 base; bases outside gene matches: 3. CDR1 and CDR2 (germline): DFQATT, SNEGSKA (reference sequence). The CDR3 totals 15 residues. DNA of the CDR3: TGCAGTGCTAGAGCTAGCGGGCCTTCCTACAATGAGCAGTTCTTC. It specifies CSARASGPSYNEQFF.

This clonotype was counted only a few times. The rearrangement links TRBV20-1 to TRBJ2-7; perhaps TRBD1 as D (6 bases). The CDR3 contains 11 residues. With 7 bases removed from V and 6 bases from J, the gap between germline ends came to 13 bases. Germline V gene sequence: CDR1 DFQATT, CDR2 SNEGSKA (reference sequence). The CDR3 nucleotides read TGCAGTGTCAGGACAGTAAGCGAGCAGTACTTC. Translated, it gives CSVRTVSEQYF.

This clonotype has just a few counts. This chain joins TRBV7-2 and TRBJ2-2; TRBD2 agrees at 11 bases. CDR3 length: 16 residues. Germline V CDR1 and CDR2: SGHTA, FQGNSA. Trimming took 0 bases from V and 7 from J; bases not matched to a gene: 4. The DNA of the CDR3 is TGTGCCAGCAGCTTAGCGCCTAGCGGGAGGAGCGGGGAGCTGTTTTTT. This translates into CASSLAPSGRSGELFF.

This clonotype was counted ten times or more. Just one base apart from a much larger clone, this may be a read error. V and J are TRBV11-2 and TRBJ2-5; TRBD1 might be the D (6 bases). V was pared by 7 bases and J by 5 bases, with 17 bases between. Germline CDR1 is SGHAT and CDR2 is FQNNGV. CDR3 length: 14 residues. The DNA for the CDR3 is TGTGCCAGCAAGGCGGACAGCCGTGGGGAGACCCAGTACTTC. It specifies CASKADSRGETQYF.

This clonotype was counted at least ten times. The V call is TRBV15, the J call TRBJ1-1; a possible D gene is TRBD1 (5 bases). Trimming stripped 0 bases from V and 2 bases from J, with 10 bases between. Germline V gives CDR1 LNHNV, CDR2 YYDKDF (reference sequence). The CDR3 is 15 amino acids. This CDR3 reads CATSRDLTVNTEAFF. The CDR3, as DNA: TGTGCCACCAGCAGAGATTTGACAGTTAACACTGAAGCTTTCTTT.

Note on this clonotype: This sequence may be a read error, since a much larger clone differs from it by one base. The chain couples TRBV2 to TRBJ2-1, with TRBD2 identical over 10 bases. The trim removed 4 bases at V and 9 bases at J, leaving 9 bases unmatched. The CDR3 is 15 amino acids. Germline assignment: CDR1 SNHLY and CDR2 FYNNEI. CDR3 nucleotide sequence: TGTGCCAGCAGTGGGTCCGGGACTAGCGAAGGTGAGCAGTTCTTC. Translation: CASSGSGTSEGEQFF.

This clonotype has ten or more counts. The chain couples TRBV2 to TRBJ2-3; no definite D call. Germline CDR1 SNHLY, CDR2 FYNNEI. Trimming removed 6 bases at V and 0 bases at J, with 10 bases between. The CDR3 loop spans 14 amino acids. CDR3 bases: TGTGCCAGCAGAGACTCCTCAAGCACAGATACGCAGTATTTT. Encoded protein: CASRDSSSTDTQYF.

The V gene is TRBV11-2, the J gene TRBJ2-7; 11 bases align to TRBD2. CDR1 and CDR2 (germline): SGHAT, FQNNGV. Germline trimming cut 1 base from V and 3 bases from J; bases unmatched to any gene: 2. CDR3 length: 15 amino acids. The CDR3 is CASSLGLAGGYEQYF. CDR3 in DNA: TGTGCCAGCAGCTTAGGTCTAGCGGGGGGCTACGAGCAGTACTTC.

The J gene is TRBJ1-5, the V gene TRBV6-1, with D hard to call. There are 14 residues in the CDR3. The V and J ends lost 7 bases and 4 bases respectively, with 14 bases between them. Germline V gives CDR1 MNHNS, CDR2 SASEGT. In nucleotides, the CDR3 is TGTGCCAGCATTGGGCAGCAACCTAATCAGCCCCAGCATTTT. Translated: CASIGQQPNQPQHF.

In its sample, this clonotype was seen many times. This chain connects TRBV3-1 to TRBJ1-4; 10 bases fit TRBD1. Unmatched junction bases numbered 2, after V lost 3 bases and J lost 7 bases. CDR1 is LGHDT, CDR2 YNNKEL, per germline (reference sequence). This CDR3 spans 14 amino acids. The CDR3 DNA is TGTGCCAGCAGCCACGGGACAGGGGTTGAAAAACTGTTTTTT. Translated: CASSHGTGVEKLFF.

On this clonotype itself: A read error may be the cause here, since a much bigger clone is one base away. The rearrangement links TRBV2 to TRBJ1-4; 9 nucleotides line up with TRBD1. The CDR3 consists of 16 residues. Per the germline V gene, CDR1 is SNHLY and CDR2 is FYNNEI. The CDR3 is CASGRTGATLNGKLFF. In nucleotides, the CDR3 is TGTGCCAGCGGGAGGACAGGGGCAACGTTAAATGGAAAACTGTTTTTT.

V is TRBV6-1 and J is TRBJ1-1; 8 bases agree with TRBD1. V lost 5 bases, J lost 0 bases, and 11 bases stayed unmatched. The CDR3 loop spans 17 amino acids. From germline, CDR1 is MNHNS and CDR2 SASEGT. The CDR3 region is CASSRGQAGGLNTEAFF. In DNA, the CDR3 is TGTGCCAGCAGTCGGGGACAGGCAGGGGGCTTGAACACTGAAGCTTTCTTT.

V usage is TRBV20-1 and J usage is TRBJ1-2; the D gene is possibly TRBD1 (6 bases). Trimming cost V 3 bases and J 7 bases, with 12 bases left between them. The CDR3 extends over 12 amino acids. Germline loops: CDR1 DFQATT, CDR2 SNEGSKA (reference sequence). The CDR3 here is CSARGGAFGYTF. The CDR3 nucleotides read TGCAGTGCTAGGGGGGGGGCGTTTGGCTACACCTTC.

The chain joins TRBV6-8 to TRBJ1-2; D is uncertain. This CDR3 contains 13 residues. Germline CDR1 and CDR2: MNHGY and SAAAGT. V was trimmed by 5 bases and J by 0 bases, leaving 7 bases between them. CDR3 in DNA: TGTGCCAGCAGTACACAGACTAACTATGGCTACACCTTC. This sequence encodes CASSTQTNYGYTF.

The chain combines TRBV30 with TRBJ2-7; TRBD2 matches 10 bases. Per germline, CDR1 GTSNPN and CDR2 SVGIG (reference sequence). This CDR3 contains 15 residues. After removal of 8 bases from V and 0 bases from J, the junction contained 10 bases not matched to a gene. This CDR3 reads CAVTSGMESSYEQYF. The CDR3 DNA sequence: TGTGCCGTAACTAGCGGGATGGAAAGCTCCTACGAGCAGTACTTC.

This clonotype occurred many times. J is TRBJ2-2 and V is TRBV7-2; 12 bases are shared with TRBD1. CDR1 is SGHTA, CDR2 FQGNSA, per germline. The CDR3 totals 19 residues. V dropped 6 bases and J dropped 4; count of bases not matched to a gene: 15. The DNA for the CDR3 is TGTGCCAGCAGTTTTCGCCCGGGACAGGGGGCTCTTGGCACCGGGGAGCTGTTTTTT. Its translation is CASSFRPGQGALGTGELFF.

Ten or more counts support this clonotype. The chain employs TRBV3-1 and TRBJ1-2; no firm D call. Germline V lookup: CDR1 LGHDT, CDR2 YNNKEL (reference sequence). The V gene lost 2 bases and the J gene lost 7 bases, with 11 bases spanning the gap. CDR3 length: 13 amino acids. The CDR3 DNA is TGTGCCAGCAGCCAACATAGTGTCGGTGGCTACACCTTC. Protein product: CASSQHSVGGYTF.

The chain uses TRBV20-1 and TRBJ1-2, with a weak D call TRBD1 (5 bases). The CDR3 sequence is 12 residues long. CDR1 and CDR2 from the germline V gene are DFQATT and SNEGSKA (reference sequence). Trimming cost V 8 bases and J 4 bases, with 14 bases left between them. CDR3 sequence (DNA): TGCAGTTCTTTACGGGGCGTCTATGGCTACACCTTC. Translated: CSSLRGVYGYTF.

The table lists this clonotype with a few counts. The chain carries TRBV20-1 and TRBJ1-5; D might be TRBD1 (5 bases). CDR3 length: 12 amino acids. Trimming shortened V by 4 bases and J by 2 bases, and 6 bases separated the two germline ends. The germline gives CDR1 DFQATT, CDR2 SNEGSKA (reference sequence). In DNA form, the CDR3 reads TGCAGTGCTATGGGGGGCAATCAGCCCCAGCATTTT. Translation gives CSAMGGNQPQHF.